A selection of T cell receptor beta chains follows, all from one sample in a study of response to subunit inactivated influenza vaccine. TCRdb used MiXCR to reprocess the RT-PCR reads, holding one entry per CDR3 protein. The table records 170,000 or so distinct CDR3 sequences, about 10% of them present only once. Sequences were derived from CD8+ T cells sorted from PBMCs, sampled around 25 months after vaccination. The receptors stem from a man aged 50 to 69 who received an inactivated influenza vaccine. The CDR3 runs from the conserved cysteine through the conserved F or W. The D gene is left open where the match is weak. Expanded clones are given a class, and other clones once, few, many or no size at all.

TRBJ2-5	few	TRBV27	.	CASSRGDQETQYF	TGTGCCAGCAGTCGCGGGGACCAAGAGACCCAGTACTTC
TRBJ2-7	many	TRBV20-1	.	CSARDTFTYEQYF	TGCAGTGCTAGGGACACCTTTACCTACGAGCAGTACTTC
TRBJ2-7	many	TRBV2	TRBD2	CASSKGTSGMRYEQYF	TGTGCCAGCAGTAAAGGGACTAGCGGGATGAGGTACGAGCAGTACTTC
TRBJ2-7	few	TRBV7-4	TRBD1	CADTGVPYEQYF	TGTGCGGATACAGGGGTCCCTTACGAGCAGTACTTC
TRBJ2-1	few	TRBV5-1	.	CASSLGLTSPGLEQFF	TGCGCCAGCAGCTTGGGACTGACCTCCCCCGGCTTAGAGCAGTTCTTC
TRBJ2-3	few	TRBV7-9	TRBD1	CASSWEGQGPDTQYF	TGTGCCAGCAGCTGGGAGGGACAGGGGCCAGATACGCAGTATTTT
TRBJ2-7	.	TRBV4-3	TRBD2	CASSQGQVVAGGPYEQYF	TGCGCCAGCAGCCAAGGTCAAGTTGTAGCGGGAGGGCCATACGAGCAGTACTTC
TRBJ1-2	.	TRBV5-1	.	CASSLDQGGHYGYTF	TGCGCCAGCAGCTTGGATCAGGGCGGACACTATGGCTACACCTTC
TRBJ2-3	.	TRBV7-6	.	CASSFERSPDTQYF	TGTGCCAGCAGCTTTGAGAGGTCACCGGATACGCAGTATTTT
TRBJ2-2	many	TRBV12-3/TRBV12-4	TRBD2	CASSFKRGVNTGELFF	TGTGCCAGCAGTTTTAAGCGGGGGGTCAATACCGGGGAGCTGTTTTTT
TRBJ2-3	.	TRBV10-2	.	CASSESGLPDTQYF	TGCGCCAGCAGTGAGTCAGGACTACCAGATACGCAGTATTTT
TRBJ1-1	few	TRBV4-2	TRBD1	CASSQPYTTGGDTEAFF	TGTGCCAGCAGCCAACCCTATACTACAGGGGGAGACACTGAAGCTTTCTTT
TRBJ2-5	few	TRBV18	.	CASSPDETQYF	TGTGCCAGCTCACCGGACGAGACCCAGTACTTC
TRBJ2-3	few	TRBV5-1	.	CASSLVGPGFTDTQYF	TGCGCCAGCAGCTTGGTTGGCCCGGGATTCACAGATACGCAGTATTTT
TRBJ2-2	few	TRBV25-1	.	CASSFRATTGELFF	TGTGCCAGCAGTTTTCGGGCCACCACCGGGGAGCTGTTTTTT
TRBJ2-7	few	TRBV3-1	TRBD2	CASSPAGLADYEQYF	TGTGCCAGCAGCCCCGCGGGACTAGCGGATTACGAGCAGTACTTC
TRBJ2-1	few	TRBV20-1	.	CSARDDTFINEQFF	TGCAGTGCTAGAGACGACACCTTTATCAATGAGCAGTTCTTC
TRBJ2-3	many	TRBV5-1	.	CASSLDRRTDTQYF	TGCGCCAGCAGCTTGGATCGTCGCACAGATACGCAGTATTTT
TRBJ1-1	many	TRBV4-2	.	CASSQEEGAMGTEAFF	TGTGCCAGCAGCCAAGAGGAAGGGGCTATGGGCACTGAAGCTTTCTTT
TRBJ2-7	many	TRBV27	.	CASSAGYEQYF	TGTGCCAGCTCGGCGGGATACGAGCAGTACTTC
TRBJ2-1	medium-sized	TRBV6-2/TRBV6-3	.	CASSYLLPGNEQFF	TGTGCCAGCAGTTATCTTCTCCCGGGCAATGAGCAGTTCTTC
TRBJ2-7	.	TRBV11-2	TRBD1	CASSTDRGRVEQYF	TGTGCCAGCAGCACAGACAGGGGCAGGGTCGAGCAGTACTTC
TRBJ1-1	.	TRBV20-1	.	CSARDLGGEVGAFF	TGCAGTGCTAGAGATCTTGGGGGGGAAGTAGGAGCTTTCTTT
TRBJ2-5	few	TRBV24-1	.	CATSGRWGEETQYF	TGTGCCACCAGTGGTCGGTGGGGGGAAGAGACCCAGTACTTC
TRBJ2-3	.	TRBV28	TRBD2	CASSLPRGGSGTDTQYF	TGTGCCAGCAGTCTCCCACGGGGAGGGTCGGGCACAGATACGCAGTATTTT
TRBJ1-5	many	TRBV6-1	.	CASSEVENQPQHF	TGTGCCAGCAGTGAAGTGGAGAATCAGCCCCAGCATTTT
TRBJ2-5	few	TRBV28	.	CASSFPGSGETQYF	TGTGCCAGCAGTTTCCCAGGGAGTGGAGAGACCCAGTACTTC
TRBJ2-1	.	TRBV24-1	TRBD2	CATSDLPRTSYNEQFF	TGTGCCACCAGTGATTTGCCTCGGACTAGCTACAATGAGCAGTTCTTC
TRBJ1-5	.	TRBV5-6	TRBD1	CASSFDRARLSNQPQHF	TGTGCCAGCAGCTTTGACAGGGCCCGTTTAAGCAATCAGCCCCAGCATTTT
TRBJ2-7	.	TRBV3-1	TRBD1	CASSTRQGNYEQYF	TGTGCCAGCAGCACACGACAGGGGAACTACGAGCAGTACTTC
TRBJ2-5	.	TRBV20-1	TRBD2	CSASAGGRLLGTQYF	TGCAGTGCTAGTGCTGGCGGGAGGCTGCTTGGGACCCAGTACTTC
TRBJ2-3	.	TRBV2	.	CASRLSRGELLTDTQYF	TGTGCCAGCAGACTGAGCAGAGGGGAGTTGTTGACAGATACGCAGTATTTT
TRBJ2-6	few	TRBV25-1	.	CASSEFGLSGANVLTF	TGTGCCAGCAGTGAATTTGGATTGTCTGGGGCCAACGTCCTGACTTTC
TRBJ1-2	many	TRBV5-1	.	CASSQTPGLTYGYTF	TGCGCCAGCAGCCAAACCCCGGGACTCACCTATGGCTACACCTTC
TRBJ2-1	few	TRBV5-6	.	CASSFYSGGTGYNEQFF	TGTGCCAGCAGCTTTTACTCGGGGGGCACTGGCTACAATGAGCAGTTCTTC
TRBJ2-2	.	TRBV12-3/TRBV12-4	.	CASSSPTPNIGELFF	TGTGCCAGCAGCTCACCGACCCCAAACATCGGGGAGCTGTTTTTT
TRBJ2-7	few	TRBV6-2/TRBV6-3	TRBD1	CASSYPGQGHEQYF	TGTGCCAGCAGTTATCCGGGACAGGGTCACGAGCAGTACTTC
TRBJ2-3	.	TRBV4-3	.	CASSQDPGPTSTDTQYF	TGCGCCAGCAGCCAAGATCCAGGTCCAACTAGCACAGATACGCAGTATTTT
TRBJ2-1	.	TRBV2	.	CASSEVGGGVTYNEQFF	TGTGCCAGCAGTGAAGTTGGTGGGGGAGTAACCTACAATGAGCAGTTCTTC
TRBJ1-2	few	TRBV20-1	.	CSARDKAAGYGYTF	TGCAGTGCTAGAGACAAAGCGGCTGGCTATGGCTACACCTTC
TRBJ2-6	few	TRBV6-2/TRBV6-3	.	CASSYAGSHDLSSGANVLTF	TGTGCCAGCAGTTACGCTGGATCCCATGACTTAAGCTCTGGGGCCAACGTCCTGACTTTC
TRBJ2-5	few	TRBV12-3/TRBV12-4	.	CASSFGTGGETQYF	TGTGCCAGCAGTTTCGGGACTGGAGGAGAGACCCAGTACTTC
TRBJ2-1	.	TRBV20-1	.	CSARLVVYNEQFF	TGCAGTGCCAGACTAGTTGTCTACAATGAGCAGTTCTTC
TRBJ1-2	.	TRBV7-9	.	CASSVQDWYGYTF	TGTGCCAGCAGCGTACAGGATTGGTATGGCTACACCTTC
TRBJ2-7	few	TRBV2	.	CASSERQATLPYEQYF	TGTGCCAGCAGTGAACGTCAGGCTACCCTTCCTTACGAGCAGTACTTC
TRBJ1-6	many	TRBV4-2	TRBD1	CASSRIGQGNSPLHF	TGTGCCAGCAGCCGGATAGGACAGGGAAATTCACCCCTCCACTTT
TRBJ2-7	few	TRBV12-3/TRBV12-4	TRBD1	CASSLQGTGWYEQYF	TGTGCCAGCAGTTTACAGGGGACAGGGTGGTACGAGCAGTACTTC
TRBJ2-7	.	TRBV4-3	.	CASSQGNSRDEQYF	TGCGCCAGCAGCCAAGGTAACAGCAGGGACGAGCAGTACTTC
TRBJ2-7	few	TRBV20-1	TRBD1	CSASGDRAYEQYF	TGCAGTGCTAGTGGGGACAGGGCCTACGAGCAGTACTTC
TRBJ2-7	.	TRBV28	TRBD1	CASSLRGQGAYEQYF	TGTGCCAGCAGTTTACGGGGACAGGGGGCTTACGAGCAGTACTTC
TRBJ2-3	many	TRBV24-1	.	CATGSGDTQYF	TGTGCCACGGGGAGCGGAGATACGCAGTATTTT
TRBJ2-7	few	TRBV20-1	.	CSARVATATKVRDYYEQYF	TGCAGTGCTAGAGTAGCGACAGCGACAAAGGTGAGGGATTACTACGAGCAGTACTTC